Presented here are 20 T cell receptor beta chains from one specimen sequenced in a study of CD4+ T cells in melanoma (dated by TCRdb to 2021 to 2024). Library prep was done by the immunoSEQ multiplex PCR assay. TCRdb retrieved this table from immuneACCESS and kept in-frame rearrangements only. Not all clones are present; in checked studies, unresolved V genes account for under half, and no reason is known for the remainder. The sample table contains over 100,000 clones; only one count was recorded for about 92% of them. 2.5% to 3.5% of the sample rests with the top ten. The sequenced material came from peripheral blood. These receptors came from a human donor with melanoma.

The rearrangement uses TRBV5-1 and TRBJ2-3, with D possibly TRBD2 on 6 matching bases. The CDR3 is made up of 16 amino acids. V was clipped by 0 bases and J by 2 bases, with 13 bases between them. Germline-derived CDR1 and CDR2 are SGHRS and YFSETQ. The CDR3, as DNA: TGCGCCAGCAGCTTGGATAGCGGATTTATCACAGATACGCAGTATTTT. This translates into CASSLDSGFITDTQYF.

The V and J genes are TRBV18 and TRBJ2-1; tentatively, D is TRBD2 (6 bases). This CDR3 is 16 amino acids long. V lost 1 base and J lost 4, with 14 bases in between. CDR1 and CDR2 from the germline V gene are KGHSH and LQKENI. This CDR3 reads CASSPQLRTIYNEQFF. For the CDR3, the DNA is TGTGCCAGCTCACCACAATTGAGGACTATATACAATGAGCAGTTCTTC.

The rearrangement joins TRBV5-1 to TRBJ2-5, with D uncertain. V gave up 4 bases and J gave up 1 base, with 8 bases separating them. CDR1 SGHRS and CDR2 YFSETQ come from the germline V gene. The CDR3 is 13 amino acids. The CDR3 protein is CASSPSSQETQYF. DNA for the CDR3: TGCGCCAGCAGCCCCAGTTCCCAAGAGACCCAGTACTTC.

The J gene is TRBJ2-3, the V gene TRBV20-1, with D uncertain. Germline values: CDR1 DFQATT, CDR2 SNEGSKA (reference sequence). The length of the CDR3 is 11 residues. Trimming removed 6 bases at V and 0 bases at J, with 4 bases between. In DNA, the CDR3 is TGCAGTGCAGGAAGCACAGATACGCAGTATTTT. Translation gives CSAGSTDTQYF.

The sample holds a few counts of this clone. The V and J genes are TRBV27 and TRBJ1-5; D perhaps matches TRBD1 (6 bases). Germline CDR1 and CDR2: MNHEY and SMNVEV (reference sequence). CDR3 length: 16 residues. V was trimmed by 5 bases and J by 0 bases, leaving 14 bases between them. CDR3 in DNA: TGTGCCAGCAGTCCTCACAGGGATTTTAGCAATCAGCCCCAGCATTTT. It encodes CASSPHRDFSNQPQHF.

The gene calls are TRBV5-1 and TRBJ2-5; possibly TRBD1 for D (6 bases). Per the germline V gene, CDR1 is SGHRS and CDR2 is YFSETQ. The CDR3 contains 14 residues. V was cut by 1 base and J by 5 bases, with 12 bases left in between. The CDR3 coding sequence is TGCGCCAGCAGCTTGTGGTTGGGGGCGGAGACCCAGTACTTC. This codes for CASSLWLGAETQYF.

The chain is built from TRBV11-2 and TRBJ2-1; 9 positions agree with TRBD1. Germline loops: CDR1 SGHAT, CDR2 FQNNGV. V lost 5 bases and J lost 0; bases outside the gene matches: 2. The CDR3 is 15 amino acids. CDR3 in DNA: TGTGCCAGCAGCCAGGACAGGGGCTCCTACAATGAGCAGTTCTTC. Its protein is CASSQDRGSYNEQFF.

DNA of the CDR3: TGTGCCAGCAGCTCCCGGACTAGCGGGAGTAATGAGCAGTTCTTC. This encodes CASSSRTSGSNEQFF. The rearrangement uses TRBV28 and TRBJ2-1, with 13 bases identical to TRBD2. In germline, CDR1 is MDHEN, CDR2 SYDVKM. The V and J ends lost 6 bases and 7 bases, in that order; junction bases with no gene match: 6. The CDR3 has 15 amino acids. Complete variable domain (other parts from reference TRBV28 and TRBJ2-1): DVKVTQSSRYLVKRTGEKVFLECVQDMDHENMFWYRQDPGLGLRLIYFSYDVKMKEKGDIPEGYSVSREKKERFSLILESASTNQTSMYLCASSSRTSGSNEQFFGPGTRLTVL.

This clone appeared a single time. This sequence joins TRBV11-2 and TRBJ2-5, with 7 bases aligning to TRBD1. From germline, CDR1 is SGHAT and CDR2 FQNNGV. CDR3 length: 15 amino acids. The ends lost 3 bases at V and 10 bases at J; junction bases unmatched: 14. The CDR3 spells CASSLDRTHEVYQYF. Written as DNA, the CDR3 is TGTGCCAGCAGCTTGGACAGGACTCACGAAGTTTACCAGTACTTC.

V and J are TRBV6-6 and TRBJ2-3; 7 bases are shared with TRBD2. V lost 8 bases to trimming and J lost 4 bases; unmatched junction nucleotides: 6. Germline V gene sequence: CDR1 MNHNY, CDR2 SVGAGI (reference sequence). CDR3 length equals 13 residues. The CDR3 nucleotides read TGTGCCAGCGGAGCGGGGTGGTCAGATACGCAGTATTTT. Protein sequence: CASGAGWSDTQYF.

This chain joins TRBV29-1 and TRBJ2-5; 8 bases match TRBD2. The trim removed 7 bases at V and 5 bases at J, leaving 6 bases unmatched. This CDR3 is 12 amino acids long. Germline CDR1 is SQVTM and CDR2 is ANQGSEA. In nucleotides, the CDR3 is TGCAGCGCCGCGACTAGCGCGGAGACCCAGTACTTC. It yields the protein CSAATSAETQYF.

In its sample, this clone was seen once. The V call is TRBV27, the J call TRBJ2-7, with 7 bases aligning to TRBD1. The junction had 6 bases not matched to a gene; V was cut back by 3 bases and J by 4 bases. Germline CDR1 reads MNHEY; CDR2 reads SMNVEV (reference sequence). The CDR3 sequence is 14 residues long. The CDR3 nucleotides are TGTGCCAGCAGTTTGGAGACAGGGAATTACGAGCAGTACTTC. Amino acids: CASSLETGNYEQYF.

CDR3 region: CATSRAGGGSEQFF. DNA of the CDR3: TGTGCCACCAGCAGAGCAGGGGGTGGGAGTGAGCAGTTCTTC. The genes are TRBV15 and TRBJ2-1; 7 positions match TRBD1. V was pared by 1 base and J by 9 bases, with 6 bases of the junction left unmatched. Germline V gives CDR1 LNHNV, CDR2 YYDKDF (reference sequence). This CDR3 has 14 residues.

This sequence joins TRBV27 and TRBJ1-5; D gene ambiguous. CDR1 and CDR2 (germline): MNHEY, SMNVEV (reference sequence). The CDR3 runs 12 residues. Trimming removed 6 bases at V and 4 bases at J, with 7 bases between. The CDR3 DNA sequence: TGTGCCAGCAGGGACGCGAATCAGCCCCAGCATTTT. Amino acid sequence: CASRDANQPQHF.

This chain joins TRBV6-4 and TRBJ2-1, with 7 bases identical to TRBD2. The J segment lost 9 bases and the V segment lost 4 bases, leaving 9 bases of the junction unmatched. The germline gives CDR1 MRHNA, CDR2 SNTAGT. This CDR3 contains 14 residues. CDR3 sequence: CASSAIAGQSEQFF. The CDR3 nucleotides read TGTGCCAGCAGTGCGATAGCGGGCCAGAGTGAGCAGTTCTTC.

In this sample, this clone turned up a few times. CDR3 sequence reads: CASSLAGTGNQPQHF. The CDR3 DNA sequence: TGTGCCAGCAGCTTAGCCGGGACAGGGAATCAGCCCCAGCATTTT. The V and J genes are TRBV7-2 and TRBJ1-5; 9 bases agree with TRBD1. V trimming: 0 bases; J trimming: 4 bases; junction bases outside the gene matches: 1. CDR3 length: 15 residues. Germline V gene sequence: CDR1 SGHTA, CDR2 FQGNSA.

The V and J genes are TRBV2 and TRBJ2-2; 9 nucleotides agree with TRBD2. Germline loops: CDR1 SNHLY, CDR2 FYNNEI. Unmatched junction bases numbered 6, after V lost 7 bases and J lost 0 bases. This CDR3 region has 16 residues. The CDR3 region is CASMLAGLSNTGELFF. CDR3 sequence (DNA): TGTGCCAGCATGCTAGCGGGGCTCTCGAACACCGGGGAGCTGTTTTTT.

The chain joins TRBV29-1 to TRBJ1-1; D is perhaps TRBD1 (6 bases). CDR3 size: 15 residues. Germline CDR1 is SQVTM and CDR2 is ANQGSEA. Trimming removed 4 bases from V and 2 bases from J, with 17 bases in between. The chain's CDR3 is CSVAGGAKSNTEAFF. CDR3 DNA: TGCAGCGTTGCGGGGGGCGCGAAGTCCAACACTGAAGCTTTCTTT.

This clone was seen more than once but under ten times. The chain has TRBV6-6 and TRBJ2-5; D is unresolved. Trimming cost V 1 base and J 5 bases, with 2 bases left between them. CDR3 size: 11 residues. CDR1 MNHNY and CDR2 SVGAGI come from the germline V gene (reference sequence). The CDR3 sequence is CASSYWETQYF. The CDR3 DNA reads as TGTGCCAGCAGTTACTGGGAGACCCAGTACTTC.

This CDR3 reads CASSEAGSFNTIYF. DNA of the CDR3: TGTGCCAGCAGTGAAGCAGGATCGTTCAACACCATATATTTT. The chain recombines TRBV6-1 with TRBJ1-3; no clear D. This CDR3 comprises 14 residues. Germline V gene lookup returns CDR1 MNHNS and CDR2 SASEGT. V was trimmed by 0 bases and J by 7 bases, leaving 10 bases between them.